The 16 T cell receptor beta chains listed next were all sequenced from one sample in a study of TIL therapy for anti-PD-1-resistant metastatic lung cancer. Time point specified: pre-treatment sample, taken before nivolumab and TIL therapy. Sequencing used immunoSEQ v3. Sequencing was performed with immunoSEQ multiplex PCR; in TCRdb, only in-frame clones are kept and a portion is missing. The table shows about 36,000 clones, with 70% to 75% occurring only once. Sequences were derived from blood, sampled at baseline. The source of these receptors is a person aged 25 to 80 with non-small cell lung cancer.

This clone was picked up a small number of times. This chain connects TRBV18 to TRBJ1-5; 9 positions agree with TRBD1. The CDR3 extends over 16 amino acids. J gave up 6 bases and V 4 bases, and 10 bases lay outside the gene matches. In germline, CDR1 is KGHSH, CDR2 LQKENI. CDR3 residues: CASSLATGGAGQPQHF. As DNA, the CDR3 is TGTGCCAGCTCACTCGCGACAGGGGGGGCCGGTCAGCCCCAGCATTTT.

The chain has TRBV29-1 and TRBJ2-4; 11 positions match TRBD1. The CDR3 extends over 11 amino acids. Germline V gene lookup returns CDR1 SQVTM and CDR2 ANQGSEA. Trimming cost V 7 bases and J 8 bases; bases outside gene matches: 1. The DNA for the CDR3 is TGCAGCGGGGGACAGGGGGACATTCAGTACTTC. This sequence encodes CSGGQGDIQYF.

This clone has only a few counts. The V gene is TRBV7-2, the J gene TRBJ1-2, with 8 positions matching TRBD1. Looked up from germline, CDR1 is SGHTA and CDR2 is FQGNSA. V was pared by 3 bases and J by 4 bases, with 4 bases of the junction left unmatched. The CDR3 runs 14 residues. CDR3 residues: CASSFRTGSYGYTF. The CDR3 DNA follows: TGTGCCAGCAGCTTCAGGACAGGGAGCTATGGCTACACCTTC.

J is TRBJ2-7 and V is TRBV4-1, with a possible D match to TRBD1 (5 bases). Per germline, CDR1 MGHRA and CDR2 YSYEKL. V lost 4 bases and J lost 6, with 7 bases in between. This CDR3 has 11 amino acids. This chain's CDR3 is CASSPGFEQYF. The CDR3 region has the DNA TGCGCCAGCAGCCCAGGGTTCGAGCAGTACTTC.

The chain carries TRBV2 and TRBJ1-6; 7 bases are a match to TRBD1. Germline V gene sequence: CDR1 SNHLY, CDR2 FYNNEI. J gave up 6 bases and V 4 bases, and 9 bases lay outside the gene matches. The CDR3 is 16 residues long. CDR3 residues: CASSVKGTAINSPLHF. CDR3 nucleotide sequence: TGTGCCAGCAGTGTAAAAGGGACAGCAATTAATTCACCCCTCCACTTT.

The rearrangement joins TRBV27 to TRBJ2-7, with D hard to call. The germline gives CDR1 MNHEY, CDR2 SMNVEV (reference sequence). V gave up 3 bases and J gave up 0 bases, with 6 bases separating them. The CDR3 runs to 13 residues. CDR3 coding DNA: TGTGCCAGCAGTTTTCAGAGCTCCTACGAGCAGTACTTC. Translating it yields CASSFQSSYEQYF.

V and J are TRBV5-8 and TRBJ1-5, with no clear D. The germline V gene encodes CDR1 SGHTS and CDR2 YDEGEE. V was clipped by 4 bases and J by 7 bases, with 6 bases between them. This CDR3 comprises 11 residues. The CDR3: CASSALQPQHF. The CDR3 DNA follows: TGTGCCAGCAGCGCCCTGCAGCCCCAGCATTTT.

V usage is TRBV7-2 and J usage is TRBJ2-2; weak D call: TRBD1 (6 bases). CDR1 and CDR2 (germline): SGHTA, FQGNSA. Trimming shortened V by 1 base and J by 4 bases, and 7 bases separated the two germline ends. This CDR3 contains 14 residues. CDR3 amino acids: CASSLGTVTGELFF. The CDR3 coding sequence is TGTGCCAGCAGCTTAGGGACAGTCACCGGGGAGCTGTTTTTT.

The gene calls are TRBV27 and TRBJ1-6, with unresolved D. Trimming removed 0 bases at V and 6 bases at J, with 9 bases between. Germline values: CDR1 MNHEY, CDR2 SMNVEV (reference sequence). CDR3 length equals 15 residues. CDR3 nucleotides: TGTGCCAGCAGTTTATCGGCCGGGTTTAATTCACCCCTCCACTTT. Residues: CASSLSAGFNSPLHF.

This chain links TRBV6-5 with TRBJ1-3; weak D call: TRBD1 (6 bases). Germline CDR1 and CDR2: MNHEY and SVGAGI. CDR3 size: 13 residues. Trimming cost V 4 bases and J 7 bases, with 11 bases left between them. In DNA form, the CDR3 reads TGTGCCAGCAGTTCGTATAGGGGGAACACCATATATTTT. Its translation: CASSSYRGNTIYF.

The V call is TRBV19, the J call TRBJ1-1, with D possibly TRBD1 on 5 matching bases. CDR1 and CDR2 (germline): LNHDA, SQIVND (reference sequence). This CDR3 is built from 16 residues. V was pared by 5 bases and J by 0 bases, with 16 bases between. CDR3 in amino acids: CASSPRTNSMNTEAFF. The CDR3 DNA reads as TGTGCCAGTAGTCCCAGGACAAACTCCATGAACACTGAAGCTTTCTTT.

In DNA, the CDR3 is TGTGCCAGCAGTTTAATAAATCAGCCCCAGCATTTT. It yields the protein CASSLINQPQHF. The genes are TRBV7-9 and TRBJ1-5, with D hard to call. The germline V and J ends were trimmed by 6 bases and 4 bases, with 7 bases remaining between them. This CDR3 spans 12 amino acids. The germline gives CDR1 SEHNR, CDR2 FQNEAQ (reference sequence).

The chain uses TRBV7-6 and TRBJ1-5, with D uncertain. V lost 5 bases to trimming and J lost 0 bases, with 11 bases between them. Germline V lookup: CDR1 SGHVS, CDR2 FNYEAQ. This CDR3 has 15 amino acids. The CDR3: CASSGGPGSNQPQHF. Here the CDR3 DNA reads TGTGCCAGCAGCGGAGGACCTGGTAGCAATCAGCCCCAGCATTTT.

Turning to this clone: Sequence at one end of the junction differs from germline and may be a read error. The chain combines TRBV25-1 with TRBJ2-6; maybe TRBD1 (5 bases). There are 17 residues in the CDR3. Looked up from germline, CDR1 is MGHDK and CDR2 is SYGVNS. As DNA, the CDR3 is TGTGCCACCAGTAGCTCCTCAGGGAAAGGTGGGGCCAACGTCCTGACTTTC. It yields the protein CATSSSSGKGGANVLTF. Filled out from reference TRBV25-1 and TRBJ2-6, the complete variable domain reads EADIYQTPRYLVIGTGKKITLECSQTMGHDKMYWYQQDPGMELHLIHYSYGVNSTEKGDLSSESTVSRIRTEHFPLTLESARPSHTSQYLCATSSSSGKGGANVLTFGAGSRLTVL.

V and J are TRBV7-2 and TRBJ2-5, with 7 bases lining up with TRBD2. The end of the DNA aligns better with TRBJ2-7, so the J call may be wrong. Germline lookup yields CDR1 SGHTA and CDR2 FQGNSA. This CDR3 spans 16 amino acids. CDR3 in amino acids: CASSLGISGPPGEQYF. For the CDR3, the DNA is TGTGCCAGCAGCTTAGGGATTAGCGGGCCGCCTGGCGAGCAGTACTTC.

This clone was seen once. The V call is TRBV18, the J call TRBJ1-1; D is uncertain. The CDR3 is 15 residues long. The ends were cut back, 6 bases at V and 1 base at J, with 15 bases in the middle. Germline V gives CDR1 KGHSH, CDR2 LQKENI. This CDR3 reads CASSPSWLENTEAFF. CDR3 sequence (DNA): TGTGCCAGCTCCCCTAGTTGGTTAGAGAACACTGAAGCTTTCTTT.